These T cell receptor beta chains were read from a single sample in a study of blood T cell repertoires in COVID-19. Libraries were prepared by immunoSEQ multiplex PCR; TCRdb keeps only in-frame clonotypes and omits some of them. The sample includes fewer than 250,000 clones, around 90% seen only once; the top ten take 0.87%. The sample was PBMCs or T cells enriched from blood (not recorded which). These receptors all come from a man aged 50-60 years who had been exposed to COVID-19. Both conserved end residues are part of each CDR3. The D gene is left open where the match is weak. Clone size is given for some rows only: seen once, a few or many times, or a class if the clone is expanded.

TRBJ1-5 | - | - | TRBV19 | TGTGCCAGTAGTATCGTTGGCGCTCCGGTAGCCAATCAGCCCCAGCATTTT | CASSIVGAPVANQPQHF
TRBJ1-4 | few | - | TRBV7-2 | TGTGCCAGCAGCTTAGGGCAGGGTAGAGAAAAACTGTTTTTT | CASSLGQGREKLFF
TRBJ1-1 | - | - | TRBV5-1 | TGCGCCAGCAGCCCACAAGAACTTTCGAGGGCTGAAGCTTTCTTT | CASSPQELSRAEAFF
TRBJ1-6 | - | - | TRBV18 | TGTGCCAGCTCACCAGAGCTAATTTCACCCCTCCACTTT | CASSPELISPLHF
TRBJ2-2 | - | - | TRBV5-1 | TGCGCCAGCAGCCGAGATCCGACGGAGGAGCTGTTTTTT | CASSRDPTEELFF
TRBJ2-2 | - | TRBD2 | TRBV4-1 | TGCGCCAGCAGCCTTATCAGACTAGCGGGAGGGCCCGTCACCGGGGAGCTGTTTTTT | CASSLIRLAGGPVTGELFF
TRBJ1-5 | - | - | TRBV2 | TGTGCCAGCAGAGAGAAGGATTCGGGGAATCAGCCCCAGCATTTT | CASREKDSGNQPQHF
TRBJ2-5 | - | - | TRBV5-1 | TGCGCCAGCAGCTCACAGGGTACTCAAGAGACCCAGTACTTC | CASSSQGTQETQYF
TRBJ2-2 | - | TRBD1 | TRBV5-4 | TGTGCCAGCAGCCCCCGGGCAGGGGGGAACACCGGGGAGCTGTTTTTT | CASSPRAGGNTGELFF
TRBJ1-2 | - | - | TRBV6-5 | TGTGCCAGCAGTTACTGGAACAGGGATGGCTACACCTTC | CASSYWNRDGYTF
TRBJ2-2 | once | - | TRBV5-1 | TGCGCCAGCAGCCTGGAGGGGCAGGGGTATGGCGGGGAGCTGTTTTTT | CASSLEGQGYGGELFF
TRBJ1-2 | - | - | TRBV13 | TGTGCCAGCAGCAGTCCGAGCCACTATGGCTACACCTTC | CASSSPSHYGYTF
TRBJ1-6 | - | - | TRBV19 | TGTGCCAGTAGTACTACAGCTAATTCACCCCTCCACTTT | CASSTTANSPLHF
TRBJ1-2 | - | - | TRBV7-2 | TGTGCCAGCAGCTTAGTCACCTGGGGAGTGAATGGCTACACCTTC | CASSLVTWGVNGYTF
TRBJ2-6 | - | - | TRBV3-1/TRBV3-2 | TGTGCCAGCAGCCAAGATCTGTTCTCTGGGGCCAACGTCCTGACTTTC | CASSQDLFSGANVLTF
TRBJ2-3 | once | - | TRBV3-1/TRBV3-2 | TGTGCCAGCAGCCTCCGCGCGGCTAGCACAGATACGCAGTATTTT | CASSLRAASTDTQYF
TRBJ1-5 | - | TRBD1 | TRBV5-6 | TGTGCCAGCAGCTTTCGGGACAGGGCTTATCAGCCCCAGCATTTT | CASSFRDRAYQPQHF
TRBJ2-6 | - | - | TRBV5-8 | TGTGCCAGCAGCGCCAGAGCAGGTCGTAATTTCGGGGCCAACGTCCTGACTTTC | CASSARAGRNFGANVLTF
TRBJ1-1 | once | - | TRBV20-1 | TGCAGTCCTTGTCGGGGCACTGAAGCTTTCTTT | CSPCRGTEAFF
TRBJ1-5 | few | TRBD1 | TRBV28 | TGTGCCAGCAGTTACTTCGGACAGGGCCATCAGCCCCAGCATTTT | CASSYFGQGHQPQHF
TRBJ1-1 | - | TRBD1 | TRBV5-1 | TGCGCCAGCAGCAGGATGCCGACAGGGGGCTCTACTGAAGCTTTCTTT | CASSRMPTGGSTEAFF
TRBJ2-3 | - | TRBD2 | TRBV19 | TGTGCCAGTAGTATAGCAAGGACTAGCGCGACCACAGATACGCAGTATTTT | CASSIARTSATTDTQYF
TRBJ2-2 | - | TRBD2 | TRBV30 | TGTGCCTGGAGTCCATGGGAGCGGGAGGGCCCTAGGGACACCGGGGAGCTGTTTTTT | CAWSPWEREGPRDTGELFF
TRBJ1-2 | - | TRBD1 | TRBV5-1 | TGCGCCAGCAGCGCGACAGGGGCCGTCTATGGCTACACCTTC | CASSATGAVYGYTF
TRBJ2-1 | - | - | TRBV18 | TGTGCCAGCTCACCAAACTACTACAATGAGCAGTTCTTC | CASSPNYYNEQFF
TRBJ2-1 | - | - | TRBV20-1 | TGCAGTGCTAGTAGGTTTTGGGTGCGGCGGGAAACGTACAATGAGCAGTTCTTC | CSASRFWVRRETYNEQFF
TRBJ2-6 | - | TRBD1 | TRBV6-2/TRBV6-3 | TGTGCCAGCAGTGACAGGGCTGGGGCCAACGTCCTGACTTTC | CASSDRAGANVLTF
TRBJ2-3 | - | TRBD2 | TRBV6-1 | TGTGCCAGCAGTGGACGACTAGCGGGGGGGCGGGCCGATTTCACAGATACGCAGTATTTT | CASSGRLAGGRADFTDTQYF
TRBJ1-1 | - | - | TRBV28 | TGTGCCAGCAGTCCCCCCCGGCAGGGCGCTGAAGCTTTCTTT | CASSPPRQGAEAFF
TRBJ2-3 | - | TRBD2 | TRBV2 | TGTGCCAGCAGTGTTAGGACTAGCGGGAGGGCCGTTCTCGATACGCAGTATTTT | CASSVRTSGRAVLDTQYF
TRBJ2-1 | - | - | TRBV5-1 | TGCGCCAGCAGCAGACTCGGGGGACTCTCCTACAATGAGCAGTTCTTC | CASSRLGGLSYNEQFF
TRBJ1-1 | - | - | TRBV19 | TGTGCCACCCGACAGTTAATGAACACTGAAGCTTTCTTT | CATRQLMNTEAFF
TRBJ2-3 | - | TRBD1 | TRBV4-1 | TGCGCCAGCAGCCGGGACAGCCACAACACAGATACGCAGTATTTT | CASSRDSHNTDTQYF
TRBJ2-2 | - | - | TRBV5-1 | TGCGCCAGCAGCTTGGTGGAGGCCACCGGGGAGCTGTTTTTT | CASSLVEATGELFF
TRBJ1-1 | - | - | TRBV4-1 | TGCGCCAGCAGCCAAGTTGCAGGGTTTCTCACTGAAGCTTTCTTT | CASSQVAGFLTEAFF
TRBJ2-1 | - | TRBD1 | TRBV2 | TGTGCCAGCGTGCGGGACAGGGGTGTAAAGAATGAGCAGTTCTTC | CASVRDRGVKNEQFF
TRBJ1-1 | once | - | TRBV7-9 | TGTGCCAGCATAATCCTTTCGGGAAACACTGAAGCTTTCTTT | CASIILSGNTEAFF
TRBJ1-4 | - | - | TRBV29-1 | TGCAGCGTTGGGGTACAGACAAATGAAAAACTGTTTTTT | CSVGVQTNEKLFF
TRBJ2-1 | - | TRBD2 | TRBV28 | TGTGCCAGCAGTTTGACTAGCGGGGGGACTAATGAGCAGTTCTTC | CASSLTSGGTNEQFF
TRBJ1-1 | - | - | TRBV28 | TGTGCCAGCAGTTTAAATCGTTGGTCGGGGGGCGTCACTGAAGCTTTCTTT | CASSLNRWSGGVTEAFF
TRBJ1-4 | - | TRBD1 | TRBV9 | TGTGCCAGCAGCAGGGGGACAGGGGGCACTAATGAAAAACTGTTTTTT | CASSRGTGGTNEKLFF
TRBJ1-1 | - | TRBD1 | TRBV28 | TGTGCCAGCTTTGGGACAGGGAACCTGAGCACTGAAGCTTTCTTT | CASFGTGNLSTEAFF
TRBJ2-1 | - | TRBD2 | TRBV24-1 | TGTGCCACCAGTCCCGGGGGGGGATCAAGCTCCTACAATGAGCAGTTCTTC | CATSPGGGSSSYNEQFF
TRBJ1-2 | - | TRBD1 | TRBV9 | TGTGCCAGCAGCGTAGTAGGGGGCGTCTATGGCTACACCTTC | CASSVVGGVYGYTF
TRBJ1-2 | - | - | TRBV28 | TGTGCCAGCAGTTTATTGGGGGGGTACTATGGCTACACCTTC | CASSLLGGYYGYTF
TRBJ1-1 | - | - | TRBV11-3 | TGTGCCAGCAGCTTAGTTGGAGGATTTTTAAGCACTGAAGCTTTCTTT | CASSLVGGFLSTEAFF
TRBJ1-5 | - | TRBD1 | TRBV7-3 | TGTGCCAGCAGCTTATTTCCAGGGGGAATTAGCAATCAGCCCCAGCATTTT | CASSLFPGGISNQPQHF
TRBJ1-4 | - | - | TRBV20-1 | TGCAGTGCTAGACAGGAAAAACTGTTTTTT | CSARQEKLFF
TRBJ2-7 | - | TRBD1 | TRBV7-8 | TGTGCCAGCAGCCCAAGGACAGGGTTTGACGAGCAGTACTTC | CASSPRTGFDEQYF
TRBJ1-5 | - | - | TRBV5-1 | TGCGCCAGCAGCTTACAGGGAAGGGATCAGCCCCAGCATTTT | CASSLQGRDQPQHF
TRBJ2-7 | - | TRBD1 | TRBV7-2 | TGTGCCAGCAGCTTAATTCCGCACAGGGGCTACGAGCAGTACTTC | CASSLIPHRGYEQYF
TRBJ1-1 | - | - | TRBV30 | TGTGCCTGGAGTGTCATAGGCGGGATGGCTGAAGCTTTCTTT | CAWSVIGGMAEAFF
TRBJ1-1 | - | - | TRBV19 | TGTGCCAGTAGGGCTCTGGGGGGGAACACTGAAGCTTTCTTT | CASRALGGNTEAFF
TRBJ1-4 | - | - | TRBV5-1 | TGCGCCAGCAGCTCCGGGGGGACTTCTAATGAAAAACTGTTTTTT | CASSSGGTSNEKLFF
TRBJ1-2 | few | TRBD1 | TRBV19 | TGTGCCAGTAGGGACCCGGGACAGCATAACTATGGCTACACCTTC | CASRDPGQHNYGYTF
TRBJ2-3 | - | TRBD2 | TRBV10-1 | TGCGCCAGCAGTGAGGCTAGCGGGAGGTCAGATACGCAGTATTTT | CASSEASGRSDTQYF
TRBJ2-7 | - | TRBD2 | TRBV9 | TGTGCCAGCAGCCTGACTAGCGGGGCTAACCAGTACTTC | CASSLTSGANQYF
TRBJ2-6 | - | - | TRBV7-3 | TGTGCCAGCAGCTTCCCGGGCTCTGGGGCCAACGTCCTGACTTTC | CASSFPGSGANVLTF